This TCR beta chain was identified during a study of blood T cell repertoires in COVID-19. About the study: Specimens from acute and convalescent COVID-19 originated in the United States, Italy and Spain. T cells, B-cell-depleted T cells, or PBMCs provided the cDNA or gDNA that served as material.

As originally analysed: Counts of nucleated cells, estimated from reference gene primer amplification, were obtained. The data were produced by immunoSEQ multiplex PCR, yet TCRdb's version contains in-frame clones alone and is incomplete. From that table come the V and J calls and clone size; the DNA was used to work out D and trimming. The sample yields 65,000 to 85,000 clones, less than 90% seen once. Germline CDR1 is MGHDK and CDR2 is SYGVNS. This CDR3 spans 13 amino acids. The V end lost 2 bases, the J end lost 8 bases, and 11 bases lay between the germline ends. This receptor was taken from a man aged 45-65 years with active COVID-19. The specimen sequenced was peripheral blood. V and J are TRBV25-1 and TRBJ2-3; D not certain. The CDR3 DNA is TGTGCCAGCAGTGAACTCGAGAGGTCTACGCAGTATTTT. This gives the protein CASSELERSTQYF.